These 6 T cell receptor beta chains originate from one sample sequenced in a study of T cells after yellow fever vaccination (dated by TCRdb to the late 2010s). Interpreted using the paper, the treatment or condition label stands for: live attenuated yellow fever vaccine strain. The library was built by means of 5' RACE. Sequencing used an Illumina HiSeq 2500. TCRdb reprocessing: public reads trimmed at Q25 with fastp, clones called with MiXCR, in-frame beta chains kept. Rows matching on CDR3 protein sequence are summarized as one entry with the most common DNA and genes. The sample contains some 350,000 distinct CDR3 sequences, 8.7% of them found a single time. The ten top clones hold roughly 18% of the sample. The specimen was PBMCs, collected on the day of the first yellow fever vaccination. The receptors come from a man between 18 and 35 years old who received the YFV17D yellow fever vaccine.

This clonotype was picked up many times. The chain carries TRBV12-3 or TRBV12-4 and TRBJ2-5; TRBD2 matches at 10 bases. The CDR3 extends over 15 amino acids. With 4 bases clipped from V and 3 bases from J, the junction kept 5 bases outside the gene matches. The CDR3 DNA follows: TGTGCCAGCAGTTACCTCGGACTAGCGGAAGAGACCCAGTACTTC. Protein product: CASSYLGLAEETQYF.

This clonotype was detected a few times. J is TRBJ2-7 and V is TRBV4-3; 7 nucleotides line up with TRBD1. The germline CDR1 and CDR2 sequences are LGHNA and YSLEER. The CDR3 totals 15 residues. V was clipped by 4 bases and J by 4 bases; unmatched bases: 10. The CDR3 loop is CASSLRQGLGYEQYF. The CDR3 DNA reads TGCGCCAGCAGCCTACGACAGGGTCTTGGGTACGAGCAGTACTTC.

This clonotype was found many times. The chain recombines TRBV29-1 with TRBJ2-3, with TRBD2 identical over 9 bases. This CDR3 comprises 14 residues. The germline gives CDR1 SQVTM, CDR2 ANQGSEA. The V and J ends lost 1 base and 4 bases, in that order; junction bases with no gene match: 3. The CDR3, as DNA: TGCAGCGTTGAAGGGCTAGCGGGGTCAGATACGCAGTATTTT. Amino acid sequence: CSVEGLAGSDTQYF.

V gene TRBV18 combines with J gene TRBJ1-5; a possible D gene is TRBD1 (6 bases). CDR1 is KGHSH and CDR2 is LQKENI in the germline V gene. V was cut by 6 bases and J by 3 bases, with 18 bases left in between. This CDR3 is 16 amino acids long. CDR3 region: CASSTGFGGPNQPQHF. The CDR3, as DNA: TGTGCCAGCTCGACCGGGTTTGGGGGCCCCAATCAGCCCCAGCATTTT.

In its sample, this clonotype was seen many times. This chain uses TRBV29-1 with TRBJ2-3; TRBD1 matches at 8 bases. The CDR3 length is 14 residues. The V gene end was trimmed by 7 bases and the J gene end by 1 base; junction bases not matched to a gene: 7. Germline V CDR1 and CDR2: SQVTM, ANQGSEA. The CDR3 loop reads CSAPRGQGTDTQYF. DNA for the CDR3: TGCAGCGCCCCCCGGGGACAGGGCACAGATACGCAGTATTTT.

J is TRBJ2-7 and V is TRBV7-9, with no clear D. The CDR3 has 12 amino acids. Germline assignment: CDR1 SEHNR and CDR2 FQNEAQ (reference sequence). V lost 4 bases to trimming and J lost 5 bases, with 9 bases between them. The CDR3 sequence is CASSYGIHEQYV. The CDR3 coding sequence is TGTGCCAGCAGCTATGGGATCCACGAGCAGTACGTC.